Below are 27 T cell receptor beta chains sequenced from a single sample in a study of blood T cell repertoires in COVID-19. Some clones are missing from TCRdb's copy, which holds only in-frame ones; the method was immunoSEQ multiplex PCR. There are over 150,000 clones in the sample; around 80% occur only once, and roughly 7.2% lies in the top ten. Sequenced material: peripheral blood. The receptors shown here come from a woman in her 40s with COVID-19, enrolled during active disease.

There are a few counts of this clone. This chain joins TRBV6-5 and TRBJ2-1; 11 positions match TRBD2. V lost 4 bases and J lost 6; bases outside the gene matches: 5. The germline V gene encodes CDR1 MNHEY and CDR2 SVGAGI. The CDR3 is 15 amino acids. The CDR3 loop is CASSFSGGVFNEQFF. CDR3 nucleotides: TGTGCCAGCAGTTTTAGCGGGGGGGTTTTCAATGAGCAGTTCTTC.

The chain links TRBV27 to TRBJ1-1; tentative D call: TRBD1 (5 bases). CDR3 length: 14 residues. V was pared by 6 bases and J by 2 bases, with 13 bases between. Germline CDR1 is MNHEY and CDR2 is SMNVEV (reference sequence). The CDR3 sequence: CASRDPTDNTEAFF. For the CDR3, the DNA is TGTGCCAGCAGGGATCCGACAGATAACACTGAAGCTTTCTTT.

The chain has TRBV4-1 and TRBJ2-3; D possibly corresponds to TRBD2 (7 bases). CDR1 is MGHRA, CDR2 YSYEKL, per germline. Trimming removed 1 base at V and 0 bases at J, with 11 bases between. CDR3 length: 16 residues. The CDR3 loop is CASSQGGGLSTDTQYF. Here the CDR3 DNA reads TGCGCCAGCAGCCAAGGGGGGGGGCTTAGCACAGATACGCAGTATTTT.

This rearrangement joins TRBV5-4 to TRBJ2-1; 7 bases are a match to TRBD1. J gave up 4 bases and V 3 bases, and 7 bases lay outside the gene matches. This CDR3 is 15 amino acids long. Germline V gene data show CDR1 as SGHNT and CDR2 as YYREEE (reference sequence). The CDR3 loop reads CASSSRGGAYNEQFF. Here the CDR3 DNA reads TGTGCCAGCAGCTCACGAGGGGGCGCGTACAATGAGCAGTTCTTC.

The rearrangement uses TRBV28 and TRBJ2-1; 9 nucleotides match TRBD1. Germline V gene lookup returns CDR1 MDHEN and CDR2 SYDVKM. With V trimmed by 2 bases and J by 6 bases, 8 bases remained unmatched. The CDR3 sequence is 16 residues long. The CDR3 sequence is CASSLNPGQGINEQFF. The CDR3 DNA reads TGTGCCAGCAGTTTAAATCCCGGACAGGGGATCAATGAGCAGTTCTTC. Looking up the rest from reference TRBV28 and TRBJ2-1 gives the full variable domain: DVKVTQSSRYLVKRTGEKVFLECVQDMDHENMFWYRQDPGLGLRLIYFSYDVKMKEKGDIPEGYSVSREKKERFSLILESASTNQTSMYLCASSLNPGQGINEQFFGPGTRLTVL.

V and J are TRBV6-4 and TRBJ1-5; possibly TRBD1 for D (5 bases). The length of the CDR3 is 15 residues. The V end was cut by 0 bases, the J end by 5 bases, with 11 bases between. Germline V gives CDR1 MRHNA, CDR2 SNTAGT. The CDR3 DNA reads TGTGCCAGCAGTGACTCACGGACACAAGATCAGCCCCAGCATTTT. Translation gives CASSDSRTQDQPQHF.

The chain joins TRBV28 to TRBJ2-4, with 7 bases that match TRBD2. Germline loops: CDR1 MDHEN, CDR2 SYDVKM. The CDR3 length is 18 residues. Trimming cost V 2 bases and J 1 base; bases outside gene matches: 11. This CDR3 is CASSLNLGGARAKNIQYF. The CDR3 nucleotides read TGTGCCAGCAGTTTAAACCTGGGAGGGGCTAGGGCCAAAAACATTCAGTACTTC.

V gene TRBV6-5 combines with J gene TRBJ2-7; 7 nucleotides agree with TRBD1. Germline CDR1 is MNHEY and CDR2 is SVGAGI. Germline trimming cut 6 bases from V and 4 bases from J; bases unmatched to any gene: 3. The CDR3 is made up of 12 amino acids. The CDR3 spells CASRSRGYEQYF. CDR3 DNA: TGTGCCAGCAGGTCCAGGGGGTACGAGCAGTACTTC.

V usage is TRBV9 and J usage is TRBJ2-1; 7 bases are a match to TRBD1. The CDR3 extends over 16 amino acids. V gave up 3 bases and J gave up 9 bases; unmatched junction bases: 15. Germline loops: CDR1 SGDLS, CDR2 YYNGEE. CDR3 bases: TGTGCCAGCAGCGGACGACAGGGAAGCCAAATTGTTGAGCAGTTCTTC. This sequence encodes CASSGRQGSQIVEQFF.

The V gene is TRBV27, the J gene TRBJ2-2, with 15 bases lining up with TRBD2. The junction had 6 bases not matched to a gene; V was cut back by 6 bases and J by 4 bases. Germline V gives CDR1 MNHEY, CDR2 SMNVEV (reference sequence). The CDR3 totals 17 residues. The CDR3 loop reads CASRQGLAGGRTGELFF. For the CDR3, the DNA is TGTGCCAGCAGACAAGGACTAGCGGGAGGGCGCACCGGGGAGCTGTTTTTT.

CDR3 sequence: CASSLTGNGYTF. In nucleotides, the CDR3 is TGTGCCAGCAGCTTAACAGGGAATGGCTACACCTTC. The chain carries TRBV7-2 and TRBJ1-2; a possible D gene is TRBD1 (6 bases). The germline V gene has CDR1 SGHTA and CDR2 FQGNSA. The CDR3 spans 12 residues. The V gene lost 2 bases and the J gene lost 6 bases, with 7 bases spanning the gap.

The rearrangement links TRBV10-3 to TRBJ2-3; D is uncertain. The length of the CDR3 is 11 residues. Germline CDR1 reads ENHRY; CDR2 reads SYGVKD. Trimming cost V 6 bases and J 4 bases, with 5 bases left between them. The CDR3, as DNA: TGTGCCATCAGACGGGCAGATACGCAGTATTTT. It specifies CAIRRADTQYF.

Comment on this clone: A junction end diverges from the germline sequence, so it may reflect a read error. The chain joins TRBV27 to TRBJ1-2; 7 bases are shared with TRBD1. The CDR3 has 11 amino acids. Germline V gene lookup returns CDR1 MNHEY and CDR2 SMNVEV (reference sequence). Written as DNA, the CDR3 is TGTGCCAGCAGTCAGGGACAGCAATACTCCTTC. This translates into CASSQGQQYSF.

This chain connects TRBV20-1 to TRBJ2-1, with a weak D call TRBD2 (6 bases). Per the germline V gene, CDR1 is DFQATT and CDR2 is SNEGSKA (reference sequence). Trimming pared 3 bases from V and 5 bases from J, leaving 23 bases between. The CDR3 is 17 amino acids. The CDR3, as DNA: TGCAGTGCTAGTGAGACTAGAGGAAAACTAGGTAACAATGAGCAGTTCTTC. It specifies CSASETRGKLGNNEQFF.

V gene TRBV3-1 (or the pseudogene TRBV3-2) combines with J gene TRBJ2-2, with no clear D. Trimming removed 2 bases at V and 0 bases at J, with 10 bases between. CDR3 length equals 16 residues. Germline CDR1 LGHDT, CDR2 YNNKEL (reference sequence). CDR3 in amino acids: CASSQTKLSNTGELFF. CDR3 coding DNA: TGTGCCAGCAGCCAAACGAAACTATCGAACACCGGGGAGCTGTTTTTT.

The chain employs TRBV24-1 and TRBJ1-1; weak D call: TRBD1 (5 bases). The CDR3 covers 13 residues. In germline, CDR1 is KGHDR, CDR2 SFDVKD. V lost 8 bases to trimming and J lost 3 bases, with 12 bases between them. CDR3 DNA: TGTGCCACCAAGCAGCAGGGTGACACTGAAGCTTTCTTT. Its protein product is CATKQQGDTEAFF.

This clone has just a few counts. The J gene is TRBJ1-5, the V gene TRBV5-6, with 8 bases aligning to TRBD1. The germline CDR1 and CDR2 sequences are SGHDT and YYEEEE. After removal of 4 bases from V and 4 bases from J, the junction contained 10 bases not matched to a gene. The CDR3 totals 16 residues. Here the CDR3 reads CASSSRDRISNQPQHF. The CDR3 bases are TGTGCCAGCAGCAGCCGGGACAGGATTTCGAATCAGCCCCAGCATTTT.

V usage is TRBV6-5 and J usage is TRBJ2-3; D is undetermined. CDR3 length: 14 amino acids. With 6 bases removed from V and 0 bases from J, the gap between germline ends came to 10 bases. CDR1 is MNHEY and CDR2 is SVGAGI in the germline V gene. CDR3 sequence reads: CASSSPTSTDTQYF. CDR3 sequence (DNA): TGTGCCAGCAGCTCCCCGACTAGCACAGATACGCAGTATTTT.

This sequence joins TRBV9 and TRBJ2-2; TRBD2 agrees at 7 bases. The CDR3 contains 16 residues. V shed 0 bases and J 6 bases; nucleotides not matched to a gene: 8. CDR1 and CDR2 (germline): SGDLS, YYNGEE. Here the CDR3 reads CASSVDLGLAAGELFF. CDR3 sequence (DNA): TGTGCCAGCAGCGTAGATTTGGGTCTAGCGGCCGGGGAGCTGTTTTTT.

The V gene is TRBV5-4, the J gene TRBJ1-2; 8 nucleotides line up with TRBD1. Looked up from germline, CDR1 is SGHNT and CDR2 is YYREEE (reference sequence). The CDR3 length is 12 residues. J gave up 10 bases and V 2 bases, and 4 bases lay outside the gene matches. CDR3 in DNA: TGTGCCAGCAGCTTCCAGGGGGCTTACTACACCTTC. Amino acid sequence: CASSFQGAYYTF. The variable domain in full, completed from reference TRBV5-4 and TRBJ1-2, reads ETGVTQSPTHLIKTRGQQVTLRCSSQSGHNTVSWYQQALGQGPQFIFQYYREEENGRGNFPPRFSGLQFPNYSSELNVNALELDDSALYLCASSFQGAYYTFGSGTRLTVV.

The genes are TRBV3-1 (or the pseudogene TRBV3-2) and TRBJ1-1, with a weak D call TRBD1 (6 bases). This CDR3 comprises 14 residues. From germline, CDR1 is LGHDT and CDR2 YNNKEL (reference sequence). Trimming left V 1 base short and J 6 bases short, with 12 bases between. The CDR3 DNA is TGTGCCAGCAGCCAAGGGAGAGGGGGTGCTGAAGCTTTCTTT. Its translation: CASSQGRGGAEAFF.

V gene TRBV7-9 combines with J gene TRBJ1-3; the D is unclear. V shed 2 bases and J shed 0 bases, with 8 bases lying between them. CDR1 and CDR2 (germline): SEHNR, FQNEAQ (reference sequence). The CDR3 runs to 15 residues. The DNA for the CDR3 is TGTGCCAGCAGCTTACTGCTATCCTCTGGAAACACCATATATTTT. Encoded protein: CASSLLLSSGNTIYF.

The chain has TRBV5-5 and TRBJ1-2; the match to TRBD1 covers 9 bases. With V trimmed by 4 bases and J by 2 bases, 3 bases remained unmatched. The CDR3 sequence is 14 residues long. Germline lookup yields CDR1 SGHKS and CDR2 YYEKEE (reference sequence). CDR3 in DNA: TGTGCCAGCAGCAATACAGGGGGCAACTATGGCTACACCTTC. It translates to CASSNTGGNYGYTF.

In its sample, this clone was seen a few times. The chain employs TRBV6-5 and TRBJ2-3; TRBD2 agrees at 10 bases. Germline loops: CDR1 MNHEY, CDR2 SVGAGI. This CDR3 has 13 residues. V dropped 0 bases and J dropped 15; count of bases not matched to a gene: 6. CDR3 coding DNA: TGTGCCAGCAGTTACTCGCCAGGGACTAGCGCTTATTTT. Translated, it gives CASSYSPGTSAYF.

The rearrangement links TRBV6-5 to TRBJ2-1; TRBD2 aligns across 11 bases. The germline gives CDR1 MNHEY, CDR2 SVGAGI. The V gene end was trimmed by 10 bases and the J gene end by 8 bases; junction bases not matched to a gene: 7. The CDR3 runs to 13 residues. CDR3 nucleotides: TGTGCCACCCGACTAGCGGGGCGGGATGAGCAGTTCTTC. As protein: CATRLAGRDEQFF.

This rearrangement joins TRBV5-4 to TRBJ1-1, with TRBD1 matching 9 bases. Looked up from germline, CDR1 is SGHNT and CDR2 is YYREEE (reference sequence). The CDR3 covers 15 residues. J was trimmed by 13 bases and V by 4 bases; bases with no gene match: 17. Here the CDR3 reads CASSQLGTGNPGGFF. Written as DNA, the CDR3 is TGTGCCAGCAGCCAACTAGGGACAGGGAATCCAGGGGGTTTCTTT.

This clone is a singleton in its sample. The chain is built from TRBV27 and TRBJ2-7, with TRBD1 as a possible D gene (5 bases). The V gene lost 4 bases and the J gene lost 5 bases, with 12 bases spanning the gap. The CDR3 is 13 amino acids. Germline V CDR1 and CDR2: MNHEY, SMNVEV (reference sequence). Here the CDR3 reads CASSSGIRNEQYF. CDR3 bases: TGTGCCAGCAGTTCAGGGATTCGGAACGAGCAGTACTTC.